Below, 25 T cell receptor beta chains from the same sample are listed, as sequenced in a study of cytomegalovirus exposure and HLA in healthy donors. With 60 Vbeta and 13 Jbeta primers, the PCR was carried out. This table comes from immunoSEQ multiplex PCR, and its TCRdb copy is limited to in-frame clones, with some not included. The table lists some 170,000 clones, about 72% of them singletons. The specimen sequenced was PBMCs. Every receptor here comes from a man aged 25-45 years in good health and CMV-seropositive.

V gene TRBV2 combines with J gene TRBJ2-5; a possible D gene is TRBD1 (5 bases). The better agreement between TRBJ2-7 and the DNA end casts doubt on the J call. CDR3 size: 14 residues. The germline gives CDR1 SNHLY, CDR2 FYNNEI. CDR3 sequence (DNA): TGTGCCAGCAGTGAAGGCAGGGATTCCTACGAGCAGTACTTC. It codes for CASSEGRDSYEQYF.

The V and J genes are TRBV4-1 and TRBJ2-2; 10 nucleotides line up with TRBD1. Germline CDR1 is MGHRA and CDR2 is YSYEKL. CDR3 size: 16 residues. With 3 bases clipped from V and 7 bases from J, the junction kept 8 bases outside the gene matches. The CDR3 loop is CASSHGPGQGHGELFF. DNA for the CDR3: TGCGCCAGCAGCCACGGCCCGGGACAGGGGCACGGGGAGCTGTTTTTT.

The chain joins TRBV9 to TRBJ2-1; 11 positions agree with TRBD2. The CDR3 contains 18 residues. V lost 3 bases, J lost 0 bases, and 8 bases stayed unmatched. Germline lookup yields CDR1 SGDLS and CDR2 YYNGEE. CDR3 sequence: CASSARGTSGYSYNEQFF. The CDR3 region has the DNA TGTGCCAGCAGCGCCCGGGGGACTAGCGGTTACTCCTACAATGAGCAGTTCTTC.

The chain links TRBV19 to TRBJ1-1; no definite D call. With 5 bases removed from V and 0 bases from J, the gap between germline ends came to 13 bases. The CDR3 sequence is 15 residues long. The germline CDR1 and CDR2 sequences are LNHDA and SQIVND (reference sequence). CDR3 nucleotide sequence: TGTGCCAGTAGTCCCCCGATAGCCGTGAACACTGAAGCTTTCTTT. Residues: CASSPPIAVNTEAFF.

The chain combines TRBV6-6 with TRBJ2-2, with 9 positions matching TRBD1. Germline V lookup: CDR1 MNHNY, CDR2 SVGAGI (reference sequence). The junction had 9 bases not matched to a gene; V was cut back by 6 bases and J by 4 bases. The CDR3 is 16 residues long. The CDR3 DNA follows: TGTGCCAGCAGAACACACAGGGGGCGGAGCACCGGGGAGCTGTTTTTT. This gives the protein CASRTHRGRSTGELFF.

This chain joins TRBV5-1 and TRBJ2-5, with 8 bases that match TRBD2. The CDR3 consists of 16 residues. Germline V gives CDR1 SGHRS, CDR2 YFSETQ. V gave up 4 bases and J gave up 5 bases; unmatched junction bases: 13. In DNA, the CDR3 is TGCGCCAGCAGCCCGGGGGAGCGGGGGTACAGGGAGACCCAGTACTTC. As protein: CASSPGERGYRETQYF.

The chain combines TRBV27 with TRBJ2-3, with TRBD2 identical over 14 bases. The CDR3 runs to 18 residues. The germline V gene encodes CDR1 MNHEY and CDR2 SMNVEV (reference sequence). With 3 bases clipped from V and 4 bases from J, the junction kept 9 bases outside the gene matches. CDR3 coding DNA: TGTGCCAGCAGTTTGAGGCTAAGACTAGCGGGGGGGGCAGATACGCAGTATTTT. The encoded protein is CASSLRLRLAGGADTQYF.

The CDR3 loop reads CASGLGGLGSPLHF. CDR3 coding DNA: TGTGCCAGCGGACTCGGGGGGCTGGGGTCACCCCTCCACTTT. The chain carries TRBV28 and TRBJ1-6; TRBD1 might be the D (6 bases). The CDR3 totals 14 residues. V lost 8 bases and J 10 bases, leaving 18 bases between the germline ends. From germline, CDR1 is MDHEN and CDR2 SYDVKM.

This clone has only one observation. J is TRBJ2-5 and V is TRBV11-1, with D possibly being TRBD2 (7 bases). CDR1 and CDR2 (germline): SGHAT, FQDESV (reference sequence). The CDR3 runs 15 residues. V was cut by 1 base and J by 5 bases, with 14 bases left in between. CDR3 residues: CASSLVGGPGETQYF. CDR3 nucleotide sequence: TGTGCCAGCAGCTTAGTCGGGGGGCCTGGGGAGACCCAGTACTTC.

The chain employs TRBV27 and TRBJ2-7, with D perhaps matching TRBD2 (6 bases). The CDR3 has 14 amino acids. Looked up from germline, CDR1 is MNHEY and CDR2 is SMNVEV (reference sequence). Trimming took off 3 bases at V and 4 bases at J, with 13 bases between the two ends. The CDR3 coding sequence is TGTGCCAGCAGTTTGAGGGGCGCGGGGTACGAGCAGTACTTC. Translation: CASSLRGAGYEQYF.

This clone was counted once. The chain couples TRBV6-5 to TRBJ2-7; D is ambiguous. The CDR3 contains 14 residues. V lost 2 bases, J lost 7 bases, and 15 bases lay in between. CDR1 and CDR2 from the germline V gene are MNHEY and SVGAGI. The CDR3 is CASSYVRESREQYF. Here the CDR3 DNA reads TGTGCCAGCAGTTACGTTCGCGAGTCGCGGGAGCAGTACTTC.

The chain joins TRBV5-1 to TRBJ2-5, with D uncertain. The CDR3 loop spans 14 amino acids. Germline V gene data show CDR1 as SGHRS and CDR2 as YFSETQ. Trimming shortened V by 4 bases and J by 1 base, and 11 bases separated the two germline ends. For the CDR3, the DNA is TGCGCCAGCAGCGCTGGAGAGAGCCAAGAGACCCAGTACTTC. Amino acids: CASSAGESQETQYF.

This chain uses TRBV9 with TRBJ2-5, with D possibly TRBD2 on 5 matching bases. This CDR3 has 15 amino acids. Germline assignment: CDR1 SGDLS and CDR2 YYNGEE. V was shortened by 4 bases and J by 5 bases, with 18 bases between the two germline ends. The CDR3 region is CASSPQRERWETQYF. Written as DNA, the CDR3 is TGTGCCAGCAGCCCCCAAAGAGAGCGGTGGGAGACCCAGTACTTC.

The J gene is TRBJ2-5, the V gene TRBV2; 11 nucleotides align to TRBD2. Germline CDR1 SNHLY, CDR2 FYNNEI. This CDR3 comprises 17 residues. After removal of 4 bases from V and 0 bases from J, the junction contained 7 bases not matched to a gene. CDR3 amino acids: CASSASSGGRYQETQYF. As DNA, the CDR3 is TGTGCCAGCAGTGCGTCTAGCGGGGGGAGGTACCAAGAGACCCAGTACTTC.

This chain links TRBV28 with TRBJ1-5; the D is unclear. The germline V and J ends were trimmed by 8 bases and 6 bases, with 23 bases remaining between them. The CDR3 consists of 16 residues. Germline loops: CDR1 MDHEN, CDR2 SYDVKM. CDR3 DNA: TGTGCCAGCTGCTGGGCCGGTCAACCCGGAGGTCAGCCCCAGCATTTT. This translates into CASCWAGQPGGQPQHF.

The V call is TRBV15, the J call TRBJ2-1; 12 bases map to TRBD1. Germline lookup yields CDR1 LNHNV and CDR2 YYDKDF (reference sequence). J gave up 4 bases and V 3 bases, and 1 base lay outside the gene matches. The CDR3 length is 15 residues. CDR3 in DNA: TGTGCCACCAGCAGGGGACAGGGGGCGTACAATGAGCAGTTCTTC. It yields the protein CATSRGQGAYNEQFF.

CDR3 loop: CASSVSGNQETQYF. In DNA, the CDR3 is TGTGCCAGCAGCGTTTCGGGGAACCAAGAGACCCAGTACTTC. The chain is built from TRBV9 and TRBJ2-5, with D maybe TRBD2 (5 bases). Germline CDR1 reads SGDLS; CDR2 reads YYNGEE. This CDR3 region has 14 residues. With 2 bases removed from V and 0 bases from J, the gap between germline ends came to 8 bases.

The chain joins TRBV28 to TRBJ1-2; a weak D match, TRBD1 (5 bases). Germline V CDR1 and CDR2: MDHEN, SYDVKM. Trimming pared 5 bases from V and 7 bases from J, leaving 14 bases between. The CDR3 has 13 residues. CDR3 sequence (DNA): TGTGCCAGCAGTCGTTCAGGGTTGCGTGGCTACACCTTC. This translates into CASSRSGLRGYTF.

This rearrangement joins TRBV6-5 to TRBJ2-7; the match to TRBD1 covers 7 bases. V lost 6 bases and J lost 12; bases outside the gene matches: 11. The germline CDR1 and CDR2 sequences are MNHEY and SVGAGI. The CDR3 covers 12 residues. The CDR3 spells CASSNRQGTRYF. CDR3 bases: TGTGCCAGCAGCAACCGACAGGGTACTAGGTACTTC.

The chain has TRBV28 and TRBJ1-5; 10 bases are a match to TRBD1. Germline lookup yields CDR1 MDHEN and CDR2 SYDVKM. The CDR3 covers 14 residues. V lost 6 bases, J lost 4 bases, and 3 bases stayed unmatched. CDR3 region: CASSQGQGNQPQHF. The CDR3 DNA reads as TGTGCCAGCAGCCAGGGACAGGGGAATCAGCCCCAGCATTTT.

The chain has TRBV11-1 and TRBJ2-3; 7 bases line up with TRBD1. The germline CDR1 and CDR2 sequences are SGHAT and FQDESV (reference sequence). Unmatched junction bases numbered 12, after V lost 6 bases and J lost 0 bases. The CDR3 is 17 residues long. This CDR3 reads CASRPRQTGPSTDTQYF. The CDR3 DNA reads as TGTGCCAGCAGACCCCGGCAGACAGGGCCGAGCACAGATACGCAGTATTTT.

As for this clone: Other DNA variants within this sample encode the same CDR3. This chain connects TRBV7-6 to TRBJ2-7; D is undetermined. Germline V gives CDR1 SGHVS, CDR2 FNYEAQ. Between the trimmed V and J ends, which lost 1 base and 2 bases, there was a span of 6 bases. The CDR3 runs 13 residues. For the CDR3, the DNA is TGTGCCAGCAGCTTAGGTACAGCCTACGAGCAGTACTTC. The encoded protein is CASSLGTAYEQYF. Drawing the rest from reference TRBV7-6 and TRBJ2-7, the complete variable domain is GAGVSQSPRYKVTKRGQDVALRCDPISGHVSLYWYRQALGQGPEFLTYFNYEAQQDKSGLPNDRFSAERPEGSISTLTIQRTEQRDSAMYRCASSLGTAYEQYFGPGTRLTVT.

The genes are TRBV11-2 and TRBJ2-7; no definite D call. CDR3 size: 13 residues. Deletions cut 1 base from V and 2 bases from J, with 6 bases between. Germline values: CDR1 SGHAT, CDR2 FQNNGV. CDR3 DNA: TGTGCCAGCAGCTTAGGGGCAACCTACGAGCAGTACTTC. Translated, it gives CASSLGATYEQYF.

J is TRBJ2-7 and V is TRBV28; no reliable D call. The V gene's germline CDR1 is MDHEN and CDR2 SYDVKM. The CDR3 consists of 14 residues. The ends were cut back, 3 bases at V and 2 bases at J, with 11 bases in the middle. CDR3 residues: CASSFGPGPYEQYF. For the CDR3, the DNA is TGTGCCAGCAGTTTTGGGCCAGGCCCCTACGAGCAGTACTTC.

The rearrangement joins TRBV28 to TRBJ2-2; 8 bases match TRBD2. Per germline, CDR1 MDHEN and CDR2 SYDVKM. There are 16 residues in the CDR3. Unmatched junction bases numbered 8, after V lost 7 bases and J lost 1 base. CDR3 coding DNA: TGTGCCAGCAAATGGGCTAGCGGGTTGAACACCGGGGAGCTGTTTTTT. Protein product: CASKWASGLNTGELFF.